Presented here are 15 T cell receptor beta chains from one specimen sequenced in a study of technical replicates of blood from a few donors. This table comes from immunoSEQ multiplex PCR, and its TCRdb copy is limited to in-frame clones, with some not included. The table has some 49,000 clones, 80% to 95% seen once. Sequencing used PBMCs. These receptors all stem from a human donor in good health. Some clones in this sample may be carry-over from other donors' samples.

This chain joins TRBV19 and TRBJ2-3; no clear D. V lost 1 base to trimming and J lost 1 base, with 9 bases between them. Germline V lookup: CDR1 LNHDA, CDR2 SQIVND (reference sequence). The CDR3 consists of 15 residues. The DNA for the CDR3 is TGTGCCAGTAGTATAGGCGGCAAGGGCACAGATACGCAGTATTTT. Translating it yields CASSIGGKGTDTQYF.

The chain is built from TRBV5-4 and TRBJ1-1; weak D call: TRBD1 (5 bases). The CDR3 runs 16 residues. V was trimmed by 0 bases and J by 1 base, leaving 13 bases between them. Germline V gene lookup returns CDR1 SGHNT and CDR2 YYREEE (reference sequence). CDR3 protein: CASSLDPGWQNTEAFF. CDR3 nucleotides: TGTGCCAGCAGCTTGGATCCAGGGTGGCAGAACACTGAAGCTTTCTTT.

Only one count was recorded for this clone. The rearrangement joins TRBV5-1 to TRBJ2-3; possibly TRBD1 for D (6 bases). Trimming took off 2 bases at V and 1 base at J, with 11 bases between the two ends. Germline loops: CDR1 SGHRS, CDR2 YFSETQ. This CDR3 spans 15 amino acids. CDR3 coding DNA: TGCGCCAGCAGCTTCTGGGACACCCGCACAGATACGCAGTATTTT. This codes for CASSFWDTRTDTQYF.

V is TRBV7-6 and J is TRBJ1-6; TRBD1 matches 8 bases. Germline V gene data show CDR1 as SGHVS and CDR2 as FNYEAQ. The CDR3 has 15 amino acids. J lost 7 bases, V lost 5 bases, and 7 bases had no gene match. CDR3 in amino acids: CASSPSDRENSPLHF. DNA of the CDR3: TGTGCCAGCAGCCCCTCGGACAGGGAAAATTCACCCCTCCACTTT.

This clone showed up just a few times. The chain uses TRBV6-5 and TRBJ1-1; unclear D gene. Germline V CDR1 and CDR2: MNHEY, SVGAGI. Trimming stripped 6 bases from V and 2 bases from J, with 10 bases between. The length of the CDR3 is 13 residues. The chain's CDR3 is CASSRKINTEAFF. The CDR3 DNA follows: TGTGCCAGCAGCCGTAAAATAAACACTGAAGCTTTCTTT.

This chain connects TRBV2 to TRBJ1-1; TRBD1 aligns across 9 bases. Germline CDR1 SNHLY, CDR2 FYNNEI. The length of the CDR3 is 16 residues. Trimming removed 4 bases from V and 3 bases from J; junction bases left unmatched: 9. The CDR3 protein is CASSVDRGFRDTEAFF. DNA for the CDR3: TGTGCCAGCAGTGTCGACAGGGGGTTCAGGGACACTGAAGCTTTCTTT.

The chain is built from TRBV6-5 and TRBJ1-5, with 9 nucleotides matching TRBD1. CDR1 MNHEY and CDR2 SVGAGI come from the germline V gene. J was trimmed by 5 bases and V by 6 bases; bases with no gene match: 5. The CDR3 extends over 14 amino acids. The CDR3 coding sequence is TGTGCCAGCAGCTTAACAGGGGGCCATCAGCCCCAGCATTTT. Its translation is CASSLTGGHQPQHF.

The chain has TRBV10-2 and TRBJ2-7, with D maybe TRBD2 (6 bases). This CDR3 is 13 amino acids long. Germline lookup yields CDR1 WSHSY and CDR2 SAAADI. The V gene lost 7 bases and the J gene lost 7 bases, with 17 bases spanning the gap. CDR3 DNA sequence: TGCGCCAGCAACCCGGGCCTGGGGGGTGAGCAGTACTTC. Its protein product is CASNPGLGGEQYF.

This rearrangement joins TRBV10-3 to TRBJ1-1; D call uncertain. V dropped 2 bases and J dropped 5 bases, with 9 bases sitting between them. The CDR3 covers 13 residues. CDR1 is ENHRY and CDR2 is SYGVKD in the germline V gene. The CDR3: CAISEGRGTEAFF. The CDR3 bases are TGTGCCATCAGTGAGGGCAGAGGGACTGAAGCTTTCTTT.

This clone was detected once. The chain employs TRBV7-9 and TRBJ1-2; D gene unclear. This CDR3 spans 14 amino acids. Germline CDR1 reads SEHNR; CDR2 reads FQNEAQ (reference sequence). V was cut by 3 bases and J by 6 bases, with 14 bases left in between. CDR3 in DNA: TGTGCCAGCAGCTTCAATAAAGCAGCGAATGGCTACACCTTC. This gives the protein CASSFNKAANGYTF.

This clone came up once. The chain joins TRBV7-9 to TRBJ2-3, with 14 bases identical to TRBD2. This CDR3 comprises 16 residues. V shed 3 bases, J shed 7 bases, and the junction held 6 bases outside the gene matches. Germline V CDR1 and CDR2: SEHNR, FQNEAQ (reference sequence). The CDR3: CASSFGTSGGQYTQYF. As DNA, the CDR3 is TGTGCCAGCAGCTTTGGGACTAGCGGGGGCCAATATACGCAGTATTTT.

This chain's CDR3 is CASSQDSRQGAHEQFF. DNA for the CDR3: TGCGCCAGCAGCCAAGATTCGCGACAGGGGGCCCATGAGCAGTTCTTC. The rearrangement links TRBV4-3 to TRBJ2-1, with 10 bases aligning to TRBD1. The trim removed 0 bases at V and 8 bases at J, leaving 7 bases unmatched. Germline V lookup: CDR1 LGHNA, CDR2 YSLEER. This CDR3 has 16 residues.

J is TRBJ2-3 and V is TRBV4-1, with 7 bases aligning to TRBD2. Germline values: CDR1 MGHRA, CDR2 YSYEKL. This CDR3 has 15 residues. Trimming took 1 base from V and 4 from J; bases not matched to a gene: 5. CDR3 region: CASSQALARSDTQYF. As DNA, the CDR3 is TGCGCCAGCAGCCAAGCACTAGCGAGATCAGATACGCAGTATTTT.

The chain links TRBV7-8 to TRBJ2-1; tentatively, D is TRBD1 (7 bases). Germline-derived CDR1 and CDR2 are SGHVS and FQNEAQ. The V gene lost 5 bases and the J gene lost 3 bases, with 17 bases spanning the gap. The CDR3 has 16 amino acids. The DNA of the CDR3 is TGTGCCAGCAGCCCGCTCGGGGGACAGATCTACAATGAGCAGTTCTTC. Translation gives CASSPLGGQIYNEQFF. Filled out from reference TRBV7-8 and TRBJ2-1, the complete variable domain reads GAGVSQSPRYKVAKRGQDVALRCDPISGHVSLFWYQQALGQGPEFLTYFQNEAQLDKSGLPSDRFFAERPEGSVSTLKIQRTQQEDSAVYLCASSPLGGQIYNEQFFGPGTRLTVL.

The CDR3 DNA follows: TGCGCCAGCAGCTCAGGGATGGGGGCGGAAGGCTACACCTTC. It specifies CASSSGMGAEGYTF. This chain uses TRBV4-1 with TRBJ1-2; weak D call: TRBD1 (6 bases). The CDR3 runs 14 residues. Germline V gene sequence: CDR1 MGHRA, CDR2 YSYEKL. The V gene lost 5 bases and the J gene lost 8 bases, with 18 bases spanning the gap.